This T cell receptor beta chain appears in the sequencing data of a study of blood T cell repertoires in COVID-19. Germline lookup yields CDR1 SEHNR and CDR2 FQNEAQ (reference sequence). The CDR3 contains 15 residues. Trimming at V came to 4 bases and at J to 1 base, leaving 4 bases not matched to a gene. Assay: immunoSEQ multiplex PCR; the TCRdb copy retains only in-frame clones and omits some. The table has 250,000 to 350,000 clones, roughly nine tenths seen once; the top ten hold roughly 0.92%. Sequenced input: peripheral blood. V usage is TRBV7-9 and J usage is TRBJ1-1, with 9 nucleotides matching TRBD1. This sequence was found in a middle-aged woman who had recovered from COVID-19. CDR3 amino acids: CASSYGTGTNTEAFF. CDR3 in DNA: TGTGCCAGCAGCTATGGGACAGGGACGAACACTGAAGCTTTCTTT.